The 20 T cell receptor beta chains in this list originate from one sample, sequenced in a study of cytomegalovirus exposure and HLA in healthy donors. PCR involved 60 Vbeta and 13 Jbeta primers. Some clones are missing from TCRdb's copy, which holds only in-frame ones; the method was immunoSEQ multiplex PCR. Of roughly 160,000 clones detected, roughly 83% appear once; the ten largest clones hold under 0.4%. The sequenced material came from PBMCs. The receptors were sampled from a boy younger than 10 in good health and CMV-seronegative.

The chain couples TRBV7-2 to TRBJ1-3; D is uncertain. Trimming took off 1 base at V and 0 bases at J, with 10 bases between the two ends. There are 16 residues in the CDR3. Germline loops: CDR1 SGHTA, CDR2 FQGNSA. The CDR3 DNA reads as TGTGCCAGCAGCTTAGGGAGAGGCTTCTCTGGAAACACCATATATTTT. Translation gives CASSLGRGFSGNTIYF.

V usage is TRBV18 and J usage is TRBJ2-3, with TRBD1 as a possible D gene (5 bases). The CDR3 is made up of 15 amino acids. Trimming removed 1 base at V and 0 bases at J, with 8 bases between. Germline values: CDR1 KGHSH, CDR2 LQKENI. The CDR3 coding sequence is TGTGCCAGCTCACCACGGACAACTAGCACAGATACGCAGTATTTT. Amino acids: CASSPRTTSTDTQYF.

The chain combines TRBV6-5 with TRBJ2-5; 7 bases fit TRBD2. The J call may be faulty, since TRBJ2-7 better matches the DNA end. Germline V CDR1 and CDR2: MNHEY, SVGAGI. The CDR3 covers 14 residues. The DNA of the CDR3 is TGTGCCAGCAGTTACGGGGAGGGCCCCGACGAGCAGTACTTC. Encoded protein: CASSYGEGPDEQYF.

This chain links TRBV11-3 with TRBJ1-5, with a tentative D call TRBD1 (6 bases). Germline loops: CDR1 SGHNT, CDR2 YENEEA. V was shortened by 3 bases and J by 5 bases, with 20 bases between the two germline ends. The CDR3 has 17 amino acids. The CDR3 bases are TGTGCCAGCAGCTTTTCATTTCAGGGGTGGTCTGATCAGCCCCAGCATTTT. This gives the protein CASSFSFQGWSDQPQHF.

The chain is built from TRBV7-6 and TRBJ2-5, with D possibly being TRBD1 (6 bases). The CDR3 has 15 amino acids. Germline CDR1 is SGHVS and CDR2 is FNYEAQ. Trimming took off 5 bases at V and 1 base at J, with 14 bases between the two ends. Here the CDR3 reads CASSHLRTVQETQYF. The CDR3 DNA is TGTGCCAGCAGCCACCTGAGGACAGTCCAAGAGACCCAGTACTTC.

The V gene is TRBV18, the J gene TRBJ1-2; D remains unclear. Germline CDR1 and CDR2: KGHSH and LQKENI. The CDR3 spans 15 residues. The germline V and J ends were trimmed by 0 bases and 3 bases, with 11 bases remaining between them. CDR3 sequence (DNA): TGTGCCAGCTCACCACCGGGAGTAGTGGACTATGGCTACACCTTC. This encodes CASSPPGVVDYGYTF.

The chain combines TRBV27 with TRBJ2-7; D possibly corresponds to TRBD1 (5 bases). CDR1 MNHEY and CDR2 SMNVEV come from the germline V gene (reference sequence). CDR3 length equals 14 residues. Trimming left V 5 bases short and J 2 bases short, with 13 bases between. The CDR3 nucleotides read TGTGCCAGCAGTCCCATGGGGCGTCCCTACGAGCAGTACTTC. It codes for CASSPMGRPYEQYF.

This clone has only one observation. V is TRBV6-1 and J is TRBJ2-7; D is ambiguous. CDR3 length: 14 residues. V lost 0 bases, J lost 2 bases, and 8 bases lay in between. Germline V CDR1 and CDR2: MNHNS, SASEGT. The CDR3 DNA sequence: TGTGCCAGCAGTGAAGCCCCTGTCGCCTACGAGCAGTACTTC. It encodes CASSEAPVAYEQYF.

This clone showed up just a few times. The chain couples TRBV19 to TRBJ1-4; 10 bases are a match to TRBD1. The V gene end was trimmed by 5 bases and the J gene end by 7 bases; junction bases not matched to a gene: 7. Germline V gene lookup returns CDR1 LNHDA and CDR2 SQIVND (reference sequence). The CDR3 runs 15 residues. The CDR3 protein is CASSYSTGGAEKLFF. CDR3 bases: TGTGCCAGTAGTTACTCGACAGGGGGCGCTGAAAAACTGTTTTTT. The complete variable domain, with remaining parts taken from reference TRBV19 and TRBJ1-4, reads DGGITQSPKYLFRKEGQNVTLSCEQNLNHDAMYWYRQDPGQGLRLIYYSQIVNDFQKGDIAEGYSVSREKKESFPLTVTSAQKNPTAFYLCASSYSTGGAEKLFFGSGTQLSVL.

The CDR3 sequence is CATSRDSTVNQPQHF. CDR3 DNA sequence: TGTGCCACCAGCAGAGATTCGACAGTAAATCAGCCCCAGCATTTT. The J gene is TRBJ1-5, the V gene TRBV15; possibly TRBD1 for D (5 bases). The CDR3 loop spans 15 amino acids. The germline CDR1 and CDR2 sequences are LNHNV and YYDKDF (reference sequence). V gave up 0 bases and J gave up 4 bases, with 10 bases separating them.

This clone was detected once. The chain links TRBV9 to TRBJ2-2; 12 nucleotides agree with TRBD2. The germline V gene has CDR1 SGDLS and CDR2 YYNGEE. The CDR3 consists of 16 residues. V lost 3 bases and J lost 5; bases outside the gene matches: 5. As DNA, the CDR3 is TGTGCCAGCAGCGCGGGGGGGACTAGCGGGACCGGGGAGCTGTTTTTT. It specifies CASSAGGTSGTGELFF. Full variable domain (rest looked up from reference TRBV9 and TRBJ2-2): DSGVTQTPKHLITATGQRVTLRCSPRSGDLSVYWYQQSLDQGLQFLIQYYNGEERAKGNILERFSAQQFPDLHSELNLSSLELGDSALYFCASSAGGTSGTGELFFGEGSRLTVL.

V and J are TRBV18 and TRBJ2-7; 9 positions agree with TRBD2. This CDR3 is 16 amino acids long. J gave up 5 bases and V 4 bases, and 12 bases lay outside the gene matches. Germline CDR1 and CDR2: KGHSH and LQKENI. DNA for the CDR3: TGTGCCAGCTCACTGCTTATAGCGGGAGAAGGCGACGAGCAGTACTTC. Its protein product is CASSLLIAGEGDEQYF.

The V and J genes are TRBV18 and TRBJ2-6; possible D gene TRBD1, 6 bases. Germline V lookup: CDR1 KGHSH, CDR2 LQKENI. The CDR3 runs to 16 residues. V was trimmed by 4 bases and J by 1 base, leaving 11 bases between them. The CDR3 loop reads CASSHIQGSGANVLTF. The CDR3 DNA follows: TGTGCCAGCTCACACATACAGGGATCTGGGGCCAACGTCCTGACTTTC.

As for this clone: The junction shows a germline mismatch at one end, possibly a read error. The identical CDR3 is also encoded by other nucleotide sequences in the sample. The rearrangement links TRBV7-9 to TRBJ2-1; 10 bases agree with TRBD2. Germline-derived CDR1 and CDR2 are SEHNR and FQNEAQ (reference sequence). The CDR3 spans 15 residues. CDR3: CASSLAGEVYNEQFF. CDR3 bases: TGTGCCAGCAGCCTAGCGGGAGAAGTCTACAATGAGCAGTTCTTC.

The chain is built from TRBV5-6 and TRBJ2-1, with 13 positions matching TRBD2. The trim removed 2 bases at V and 6 bases at J, leaving 2 bases unmatched. This CDR3 comprises 15 residues. The germline V gene has CDR1 SGHDT and CDR2 YYEEEE. CDR3 region: CASSLGLAGANEQFF. The CDR3 coding sequence is TGTGCCAGCAGCTTAGGACTAGCGGGAGCCAATGAGCAGTTCTTC.

The rearrangement uses TRBV12-5 and TRBJ1-6, with no clear D. Per germline, CDR1 LGHNT and CDR2 FRNRAP. CDR3 length equals 15 residues. Trimming removed 4 bases at V and 10 bases at J, with 17 bases between. The CDR3 loop reads CASGSSSGVQSPLHF. DNA of the CDR3: TGTGCTAGTGGTTCCTCGTCCGGGGTACAATCACCCCTCCACTTT.

The chain joins TRBV25-1 to TRBJ2-1; TRBD2 aligns across 10 bases. Trimming at V came to 4 bases and at J to 4 bases, leaving 1 base not matched to a gene. Germline V CDR1 and CDR2: MGHDK, SYGVNS. The CDR3 runs to 14 residues. The CDR3 protein is CASSGAGGYNEQFF. The CDR3 nucleotides read TGTGCCAGCAGTGGAGCGGGAGGGTACAATGAGCAGTTCTTC.

This chain uses TRBV21-1 with TRBJ2-7; the listed D gene, TRBD1, was not tested against the DNA. TRBV21-1 is deemed a pseudogene. The CDR3 extends over 14 amino acids. The CDR3 DNA reads TGTGCCAGCAGCCAGATGACAGGGCGCTACGAGCAGTACTTC. This translates into CASSQMTGRYEQYF.

About this clone: A read error may account for a junction end that differs from germline. The CDR3 DNA sequence: TGTGCCAGCAGCCTAGCGGTTACGGAGACAGATACGCAGTATTTT. This codes for CASSLAVTETDTQYF. This chain links TRBV7-9 with TRBJ2-3; 7 bases agree with TRBD2. The CDR3 is made up of 15 amino acids. CDR1 and CDR2 from the germline V gene are SEHNR and FQNEAQ (reference sequence).

The V call is TRBV7-2, the J call TRBJ1-4; the D is unclear. The CDR3 sequence is 15 residues long. V lost 6 bases and J 7 bases, leaving 18 bases between the germline ends. Germline V gives CDR1 SGHTA, CDR2 FQGNSA. The CDR3 nucleotides read TGTGCCAGCAGTGAAGCCGGGATCGCGGGTGAAAAACTGTTTTTT. This encodes CASSEAGIAGEKLFF. Full variable domain (remainder filled in from reference TRBV7-2 and TRBJ1-4): GAGVSQSPSNKVTEKGKDVELRCDPISGHTALYWYRQSLGQGLEFLIYFQGNSAPDKSGLPSDRFSAERTGGSVSTLTIQRTQQEDSAVYLCASSEAGIAGEKLFFGSGTQLSVL.